This entry concerns a single T cell receptor beta chain. This specimen belongs to a study of CD8 T cells in Susac syndrome. Reverse transcription of 0.5 to 1 ug RNA was performed with random hexamers. A multiplex approach, immunoSEQ multiplex PCR, amplified TCR beta CDR3 across 54 Vbeta and 13 Jbeta. TCRdb re-derived calls from the immunoSEQ multiplex PCR reads in MiXCR, one entry per CDR3 protein. The data show fewer than 350,000 distinct CDR3 sequences, approximately 91% seen once. Sequencing targeted TCR beta in blood CD8+ and CD4+ T cells. The patients who served as multiple sclerosis controls were treatment-naive and had stable or active relapsing-remitting disease that fulfilled the revised McDonald criteria. The CD8+ and CD4+ T cells were negatively isolated, with the TEMRA cells enriched by FACS. CDR3 length: 14 amino acids. The germline gives CDR1 SGHDT, CDR2 YYEEEE. V shed 6 bases and J shed 4 bases, with 14 bases lying between them.

This clonotype was obtained from a human donor with multiple sclerosis. Sequences were obtained from CD8+ T cells from PBMCs. The chain links TRBV5-6 to TRBJ2-1; a possible D gene is TRBD1 (6 bases). The CDR3 sequence is CASILARGYNEQFF. In DNA, the CDR3 is TGTGCCAGCATTCTGGCCAGGGGATACAATGAGCAGTTCTTC.